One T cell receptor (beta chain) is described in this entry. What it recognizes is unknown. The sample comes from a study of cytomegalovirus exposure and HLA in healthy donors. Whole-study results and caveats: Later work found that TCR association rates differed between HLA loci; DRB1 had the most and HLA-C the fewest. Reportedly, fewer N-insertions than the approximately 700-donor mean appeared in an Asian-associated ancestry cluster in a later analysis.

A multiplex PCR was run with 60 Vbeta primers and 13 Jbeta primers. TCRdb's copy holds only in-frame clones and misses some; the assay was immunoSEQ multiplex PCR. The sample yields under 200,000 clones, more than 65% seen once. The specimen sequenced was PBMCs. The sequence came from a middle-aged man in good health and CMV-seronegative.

DNA of the CDR3: TGTGCCAGCTCACCATTTGGCAGGGGGGATCAGCCCCAGCATTTT. The encoded protein is CASSPFGRGDQPQHF. This rearrangement joins TRBV18 to TRBJ1-5; 7 bases agree with TRBD1. Trimming cost V 2 bases and J 5 bases; bases outside gene matches: 6. The CDR3 consists of 15 residues. Per germline, CDR1 KGHSH and CDR2 LQKENI.